This TCR beta chain stems from a study of response to subunit inactivated influenza vaccine. Germline assignment: CDR1 DFQATT and CDR2 SNEGSKA (reference sequence). V was pared by 0 bases and J by 4 bases, with 10 bases between. The CDR3 runs 13 residues. This clonotype has at least ten counts. TCRdb re-called the RT-PCR reads through MiXCR, storing one row per CDR3 protein. The data show around 600,000 distinct CDR3 sequences, about 11% seen once. The data were also submitted as part of a second study, on T cells expressing NK-cell markers. Turning to that study: UMIs accompanied the 5'RACE template switching by which TCR beta cDNA was made. It was sorted CD3+CD56-NKG2C+, CD3+CD56+NKG2C- and CD3+CD56+NKG2C+ T cells that provided the TCR beta repertoires. In the group of eight sequenced donors, seven were HCMV-seropositive and one was seronegative. Dominant NKG2C+ clonotype frequencies of about 1.0-7.0% of CD8+ T cells were measured in over 5 donors. HCMV specificity of expanded NKG2C+ T cell clones remained unclear.

This receptor was identified in a man aged 45-65 years who received an inactivated influenza vaccine. This chain uses TRBV20-1 with TRBJ2-7, with D hard to call. The sample in question was PBMCs from blood, obtained on the day of vaccination. CDR3 nucleotides: TGCAGTGCTAGAGATGGTGGAACATACGAGCAGTACTTC. Its protein product is CSARDGGTYEQYF.